Presented here are 24 T cell receptor beta chains from one specimen sequenced in a study of CD8+CD57+ T cells in acquired aplastic anemia (dated by TCRdb to between 2018 and 2020). This sample was sequenced with an Illumina HiSeq 2000. Genomic DNA was used as template for profiling of TCR beta VDJ combinations and CDR3 sequences. TCRdb handled the public reads itself, with Q25 trimming in fastp and clone calling in MiXCR, and kept productive beta chains. Each CDR3 protein appears once, grouped with its most common genes and DNA. The sample table records about 160,000 distinct CDR3 sequences; around half of these occur just once. The top ten constitute about 30% of the sample. The patients picked for sequencing were ones in whom flow cytometry had shown an expansion of CD8+CD57+ cells. The sample taken for sequencing was sorted CD4+, CD8+, or CD8+CD57+ T cells (not recorded which) from PBMCs. The receptors were sampled from a human donor with aplastic anemia.

This chain uses TRBV20-1 with TRBJ2-3; 8 bases align to TRBD2. Losses at the gene ends were 7 bases for V and 0 bases for J; bases not matched to a gene: 6. CDR1 and CDR2 (germline): DFQATT, SNEGSKA (reference sequence). This CDR3 comprises 14 residues. The CDR3 DNA reads TGCAGTGGCCTAGCGGGCGGTAGCACAGATACGCAGTATTTT. This codes for CSGLAGGSTDTQYF.

In its sample, this clonotype was seen many times. V gene TRBV19 combines with J gene TRBJ1-3; D may be TRBD1 (5 bases). The CDR3 is 18 residues long. The V and J ends lost 5 bases and 4 bases respectively, with 24 bases between them. The germline gives CDR1 LNHDA, CDR2 SQIVND (reference sequence). The CDR3: CASSRGTLGVLGGNTIYF. The CDR3 DNA reads as TGTGCCAGTAGTCGGGGGACCCTAGGGGTGTTGGGGGGAAACACCATATATTTT.

The J gene is TRBJ2-6, the V gene TRBV20-1, with D hard to call. The germline CDR1 and CDR2 sequences are DFQATT and SNEGSKA (reference sequence). V lost 0 bases and J lost 0, with 12 bases in between. The CDR3 has 17 residues. As DNA, the CDR3 is TGCAGTGCTAGAGATCCCTCTTGGGGCTCTGGGGCCAACGTCCTGACTTTC. It is translated as CSARDPSWGSGANVLTF.

The chain couples TRBV9 to TRBJ2-3, with D uncertain. The germline CDR1 and CDR2 sequences are SGDLS and YYNGEE. The CDR3 spans 12 residues. V lost 4 bases and J lost 2, with 5 bases in between. CDR3 region: CASSRNTDTQYF. Written as DNA, the CDR3 is TGTGCCAGCAGCCGAAACACAGATACGCAGTATTTT.

The V call is TRBV29-1, the J call TRBJ1-5; D perhaps matches TRBD1 (5 bases). Looked up from germline, CDR1 is SQVTM and CDR2 is ANQGSEA. With 4 bases removed from V and 1 base from J, the gap between germline ends came to 8 bases. The CDR3 is 13 amino acids. The CDR3 DNA reads as TGCAGCGTTGTCGCAGGGAGCAATCAGCCCCAGCATTTT. As protein: CSVVAGSNQPQHF.

This clonotype was counted at least ten times. The rearrangement joins TRBV7-9 to TRBJ1-4; maybe TRBD1 (6 bases). The CDR3 is 15 amino acids. V shed 7 bases and J shed 2 bases, with 14 bases lying between them. Germline assignment: CDR1 SEHNR and CDR2 FQNEAQ (reference sequence). The CDR3 sequence: CASKKGGGTNEKLFF. CDR3 sequence (DNA): TGTGCCAGCAAAAAGGGGGGGGGCACTAATGAAAAACTGTTTTTT.

This clonotype was detected ten times or more. The chain has TRBV10-3 and TRBJ2-3, with D unresolved. This CDR3 spans 10 amino acids. The V end was cut by 9 bases, the J end by 1 base, with 2 bases between. Germline V gives CDR1 ENHRY, CDR2 SYGVKD. DNA for the CDR3: TGTGCCATTGGCACAGATACGCAGTATTTT. This sequence encodes CAIGTDTQYF.

This clonotype was recorded at least ten times. The rearrangement links TRBV20-1 to TRBJ1-1; 10 nucleotides match TRBD1. V was pared by 4 bases and J by 5 bases, with 4 bases of the junction left unmatched. Germline V gives CDR1 DFQATT, CDR2 SNEGSKA (reference sequence). The CDR3 loop spans 13 amino acids. CDR3 coding DNA: TGCAGTGCTAATGGACAGGGGGAGACTGAAGCTTTCTTT. As protein: CSANGQGETEAFF.

V usage is TRBV25-1 and J usage is TRBJ2-7; D ambiguous. V was trimmed by 1 base and J by 2 bases, leaving 12 bases between them. Germline assignment: CDR1 MGHDK and CDR2 SYGVNS. The length of the CDR3 is 15 residues. CDR3 sequence: CASSESDSFPYEQYF. CDR3 nucleotides: TGTGCCAGCAGTGAATCGGATAGCTTCCCCTACGAGCAGTACTTC.

This clonotype was counted at least ten times. The rearrangement uses TRBV5-4 and TRBJ2-7; D possibly corresponds to TRBD2 (7 bases). Germline CDR1 and CDR2: SGHNT and YYREEE (reference sequence). CDR3 length equals 13 residues. Trimming cost V 2 bases and J 7 bases, with 13 bases left between them. CDR3 loop: CASSFRGAREQYF. The DNA for the CDR3 is TGTGCCAGCAGCTTTCGGGGGGCGAGGGAGCAGTACTTC.

This clonotype was counted at least ten times. The CDR3 reads CASSQGARSYEQYF. The CDR3, as DNA: TGCGCCAGCAGCCAGGGGGCGCGGTCCTACGAGCAGTACTTC. This sequence joins TRBV4-1 and TRBJ2-7; TRBD1 might be the D (6 bases). CDR1 and CDR2 (germline): MGHRA, YSYEKL. V was trimmed by 3 bases and J by 1 base, leaving 10 bases between them. The length of the CDR3 is 14 residues.

This clonotype was seen a single time. The gene calls are TRBV9 and TRBJ2-3; D might be TRBD2 (7 bases). The CDR3 has 17 amino acids. Germline-derived CDR1 and CDR2 are SGDLS and YYNGEE. Trimming pared 2 bases from V and 1 base from J, leaving 17 bases between. For the CDR3, the DNA is TGTGCCAGCAGCGTCAAGGCGGGGGCTACGCGCACAGATACGCAGTATTTT. As protein: CASSVKAGATRTDTQYF.

This clonotype was picked up one time. A much larger clone sits a single nucleotide away, making a read error possible. The chain is built from TRBV11-1 and TRBJ1-5; the D is unclear. The CDR3 runs 16 residues. Per the germline V gene, CDR1 is SGHAT and CDR2 is FQDESV (reference sequence). Trimming pared 4 bases from V and 7 bases from J, leaving 20 bases between. This chain's CDR3 is CASSSEGFRVPQPQHF. In DNA, the CDR3 is TGTGCCAGCAGCTCGGAGGGCTTTCGGGTCCCGCAGCCCCAGCATTTT.

This clonotype showed up many times. The chain has TRBV20-1 and TRBJ2-7; D ambiguous. The ends were cut back, 0 bases at V and 3 bases at J, with 9 bases in the middle. This CDR3 is built from 13 residues. Germline CDR1 and CDR2: DFQATT and SNEGSKA (reference sequence). DNA for the CDR3: TGCAGTGCTAGAGATCAAGGGTTCTACGAGCAGTACTTC. Protein: CSARDQGFYEQYF.

There are many counts of this clonotype. This chain uses TRBV25-1 with TRBJ2-7, with 9 bases identical to TRBD1. Germline V CDR1 and CDR2: MGHDK, SYGVNS. The CDR3 covers 13 residues. V lost 6 bases, J lost 3 bases, and 3 bases stayed unmatched. The CDR3, as DNA: TGTGCCAGCAGGGGGACAGGGCACTACGAGCAGTACTTC. The encoded protein is CASRGTGHYEQYF.

V gene TRBV9 combines with J gene TRBJ1-6; tentative D call: TRBD1 (5 bases). The germline V and J ends were trimmed by 1 base and 7 bases, with 12 bases remaining between them. The CDR3 runs 15 residues. CDR1 and CDR2 (germline): SGDLS, YYNGEE. The CDR3 bases are TGTGCCAGCAGCGTAAACGGAGGGGCAAATTCACCCCTCCACTTT. Its translation is CASSVNGGANSPLHF.

This clonotype has ten or more counts. The J gene is TRBJ2-1, the V gene TRBV9; 11 nucleotides align to TRBD2. Unmatched junction bases numbered 3, after V lost 0 bases and J lost 4 bases. The CDR3 covers 16 residues. Per germline, CDR1 SGDLS and CDR2 YYNGEE. The DNA of the CDR3 is TGTGCCAGCAGCGTAGCGACTAGCGGGACATACAATGAGCAGTTCTTC. This encodes CASSVATSGTYNEQFF.

This clonotype was found a few times. This rearrangement joins TRBV19 to TRBJ1-2; D not certain. Trimming pared 7 bases from V and 5 bases from J, leaving 11 bases between. Germline CDR1 and CDR2: LNHDA and SQIVND (reference sequence). The CDR3 has 12 amino acids. The DNA for the CDR3 is TGTGCCAGTAAACCGGCTTCATATGGCTACACCTTC. Protein product: CASKPASYGYTF.

The chain employs TRBV20-1 and TRBJ2-7; tentatively, D is TRBD2 (6 bases). Germline values: CDR1 DFQATT, CDR2 SNEGSKA (reference sequence). This CDR3 region has 10 residues. As DNA, the CDR3 is TGCAGCCCGGAGGGGTACGAGCAGTACTTC. Its translation: CSPEGYEQYF.

The chain has TRBV7-2 and TRBJ2-5, with 8 positions matching TRBD1. Germline V gene sequence: CDR1 SGHTA, CDR2 FQGNSA. The CDR3 totals 16 residues. With V trimmed by 5 bases and J by 1 base, 9 bases remained unmatched. As DNA, the CDR3 is TGTGCCAGCAGCCTAATAGGACAGGGAGTCCAAGAGACCCAGTACTTC. This sequence encodes CASSLIGQGVQETQYF.

This clonotype was detected ten times or more. The rearrangement uses TRBV6-2 or TRBV6-3 and TRBJ2-7, with D uncertain. CDR3 length: 12 residues. Germline V CDR1 and CDR2: MNHEY, SVGEGT. V lost 6 bases, J lost 4 bases, and 10 bases lay in between. The CDR3 DNA is TGTGCCAGCAGAGAAAGTGGTTACGAGCAGTACTTC. It yields the protein CASRESGYEQYF.

The genes are TRBV30 and TRBJ2-7; no firm D call. The CDR3 runs 14 residues. V was shortened by 1 base and J by 0 bases, with 10 bases between the two germline ends. Germline V gene lookup returns CDR1 GTSNPN and CDR2 SVGIG (reference sequence). The CDR3 protein is CAWSGKVSSYEQYF. DNA of the CDR3: TGTGCCTGGAGTGGGAAGGTCAGCTCCTACGAGCAGTACTTC.

As to this clonotype: This sequence may be a read error, since a much larger clone differs from it by one base. The CDR3 region has the DNA TGTGCCAGCAGTTGGGGGACAGATAGCTCCTACGAGCAGTACTTC. Translated, it gives CASSWGTDSSYEQYF. The V call is TRBV6-5, the J call TRBJ2-7; 7 nucleotides line up with TRBD1. V dropped 4 bases and J dropped 0; count of bases not matched to a gene: 6. The CDR3 is made up of 15 amino acids. Germline assignment: CDR1 MNHEY and CDR2 SVGAGI.

This clonotype was detected only a few times. An end of the junction differs from the germline gene, which may be a read error. V and J are TRBV10-3 and TRBJ2-1; TRBD2 matches 8 bases. There are 14 residues in the CDR3. CDR1 is ENHRY, CDR2 SYGVKD, per germline. This CDR3 is CAIREAGEAQLLIF. CDR3 sequence (DNA): TGTGCCATCAGAGAAGCGGGAGAGGCCCAACTCCTAATCTTC.